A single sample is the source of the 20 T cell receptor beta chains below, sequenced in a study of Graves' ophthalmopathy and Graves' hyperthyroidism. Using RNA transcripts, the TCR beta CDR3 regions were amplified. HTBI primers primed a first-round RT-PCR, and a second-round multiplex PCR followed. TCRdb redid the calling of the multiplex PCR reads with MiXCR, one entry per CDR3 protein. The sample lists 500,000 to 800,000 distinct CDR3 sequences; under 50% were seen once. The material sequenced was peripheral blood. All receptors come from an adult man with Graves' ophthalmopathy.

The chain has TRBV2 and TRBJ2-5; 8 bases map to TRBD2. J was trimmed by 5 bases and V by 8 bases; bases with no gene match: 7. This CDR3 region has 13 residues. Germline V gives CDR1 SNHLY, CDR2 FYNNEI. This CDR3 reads CASAQRERETQYF. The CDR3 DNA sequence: TGTGCCAGCGCCCAGCGGGAGCGGGAGACCCAGTACTTC.

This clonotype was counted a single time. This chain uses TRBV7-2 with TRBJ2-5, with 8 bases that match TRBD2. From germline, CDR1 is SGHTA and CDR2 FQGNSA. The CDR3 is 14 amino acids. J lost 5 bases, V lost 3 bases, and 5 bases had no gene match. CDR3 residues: CASSFGGARETQYF. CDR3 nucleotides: TGTGCCAGCAGCTTCGGGGGGGCCCGCGAGACCCAGTACTTC.

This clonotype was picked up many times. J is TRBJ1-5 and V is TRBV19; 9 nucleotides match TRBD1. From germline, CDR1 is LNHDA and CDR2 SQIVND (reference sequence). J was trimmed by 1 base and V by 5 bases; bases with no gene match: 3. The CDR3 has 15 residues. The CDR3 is CASSWGQGSNQPQHF. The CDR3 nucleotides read TGTGCCAGTAGTTGGGGACAGGGAAGCAATCAGCCCCAGCATTTT.

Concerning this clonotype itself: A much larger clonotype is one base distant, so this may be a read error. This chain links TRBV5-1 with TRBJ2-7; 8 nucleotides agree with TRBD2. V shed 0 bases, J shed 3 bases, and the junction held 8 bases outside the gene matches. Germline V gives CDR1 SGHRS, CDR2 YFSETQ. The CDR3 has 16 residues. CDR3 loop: CASSLGLAMVYYEQYF. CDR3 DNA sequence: TGCGCCAGCAGCTTGGGACTAGCGATGGTGTACTACGAGCAGTACTTC.

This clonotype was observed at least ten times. The CDR3 loop reads CAIQGIGELFF. The CDR3 DNA reads as TGTGCCATCCAGGGGATCGGGGAGCTGTTTTTT. The chain couples TRBV7-9 to TRBJ2-2, with a weak D call TRBD1 (6 bases). This CDR3 contains 11 residues. Germline V gene lookup returns CDR1 SEHNR and CDR2 FQNEAQ (reference sequence). V dropped 10 bases and J dropped 7 bases, with 10 bases sitting between them.

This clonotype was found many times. This CDR3 is CASSLLSPEHGYTF. CDR3 in DNA: TGTGCCAGCAGCTTATTGTCTCCGGAACATGGCTACACCTTC. This chain uses TRBV7-2 with TRBJ1-2; no reliable D call. Between the trimmed V and J ends, which lost 2 bases and 6 bases, there was a span of 13 bases. The germline CDR1 and CDR2 sequences are SGHTA and FQGNSA. The CDR3 is made up of 14 amino acids.

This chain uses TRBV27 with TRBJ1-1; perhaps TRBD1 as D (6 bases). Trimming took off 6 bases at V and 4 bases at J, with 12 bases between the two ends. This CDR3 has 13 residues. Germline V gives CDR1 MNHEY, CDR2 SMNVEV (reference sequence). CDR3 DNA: TGTGCCAGCAGGAGGGGGAGGGCCACTGAAGCTTTCTTT. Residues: CASRRGRATEAFF.

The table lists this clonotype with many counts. DNA of the CDR3: TGTGCCAGCAGCGTAAGGGCTAGCGGTAACACCGGGGAGCTGTTTTTT. Translating gives CASSVRASGNTGELFF. V gene TRBV9 combines with J gene TRBJ2-2, with 7 bases identical to TRBD2. Germline assignment: CDR1 SGDLS and CDR2 YYNGEE. The V and J ends lost 1 base and 2 bases, in that order; junction bases with no gene match: 5. The CDR3 loop spans 16 amino acids.

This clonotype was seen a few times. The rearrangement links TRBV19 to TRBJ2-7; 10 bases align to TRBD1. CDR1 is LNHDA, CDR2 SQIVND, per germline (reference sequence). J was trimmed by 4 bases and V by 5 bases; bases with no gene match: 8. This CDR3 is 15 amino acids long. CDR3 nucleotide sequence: TGTGCCAGTAGTGCAAACCGGGACAGGGGTTACGAGCAGTACTTC. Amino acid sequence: CASSANRDRGYEQYF.

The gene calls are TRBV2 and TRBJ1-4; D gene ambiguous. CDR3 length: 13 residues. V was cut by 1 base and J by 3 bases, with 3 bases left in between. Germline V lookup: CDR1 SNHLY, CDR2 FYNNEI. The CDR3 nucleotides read TGTGCCAGCAGTGAAGAAGCTAATGAAAAACTGTTTTTT. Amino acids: CASSEEANEKLFF.

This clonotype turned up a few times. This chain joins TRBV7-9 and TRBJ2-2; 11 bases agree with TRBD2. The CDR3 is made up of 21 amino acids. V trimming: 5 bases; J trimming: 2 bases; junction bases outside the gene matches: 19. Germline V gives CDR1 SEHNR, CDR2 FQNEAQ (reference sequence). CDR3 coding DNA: TGTGCCAGCAGCCCGATCTTCACCTACCCCACTAGCGGGGGTAACACCGGGGAGCTGTTTTTT. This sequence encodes CASSPIFTYPTSGGNTGELFF.

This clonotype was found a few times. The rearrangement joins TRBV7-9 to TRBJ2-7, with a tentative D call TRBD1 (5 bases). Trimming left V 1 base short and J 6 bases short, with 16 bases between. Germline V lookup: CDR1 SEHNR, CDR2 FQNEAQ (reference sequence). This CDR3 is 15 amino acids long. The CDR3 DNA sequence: TGTGCCAGCAGCTTAGACCAGGGCTCCAGCCCCGAGCAGTACTTC. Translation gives CASSLDQGSSPEQYF.

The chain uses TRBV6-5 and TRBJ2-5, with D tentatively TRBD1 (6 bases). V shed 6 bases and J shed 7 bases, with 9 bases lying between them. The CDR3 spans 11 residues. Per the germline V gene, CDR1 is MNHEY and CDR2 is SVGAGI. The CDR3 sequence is CASRPQGTQYF. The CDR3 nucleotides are TGTGCCAGCAGACCACAGGGGACCCAGTACTTC.

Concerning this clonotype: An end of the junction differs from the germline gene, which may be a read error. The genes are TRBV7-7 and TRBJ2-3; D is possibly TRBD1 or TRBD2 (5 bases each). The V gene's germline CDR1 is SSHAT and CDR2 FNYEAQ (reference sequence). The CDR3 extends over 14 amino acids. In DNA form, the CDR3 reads TGTGCTAGCAGCCCGGGGACGAGCGTTGGTACGCAGTATTTT. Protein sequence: CASSPGTSVGTQYF.

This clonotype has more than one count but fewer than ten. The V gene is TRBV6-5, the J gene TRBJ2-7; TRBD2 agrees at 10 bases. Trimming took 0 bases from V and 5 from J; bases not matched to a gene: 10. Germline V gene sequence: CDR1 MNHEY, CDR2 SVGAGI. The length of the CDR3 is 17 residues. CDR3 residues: CASSYSRSGGAWDEQYF. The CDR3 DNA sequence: TGTGCCAGCAGTTACTCGAGGAGCGGGGGGGCGTGGGACGAGCAGTACTTC.

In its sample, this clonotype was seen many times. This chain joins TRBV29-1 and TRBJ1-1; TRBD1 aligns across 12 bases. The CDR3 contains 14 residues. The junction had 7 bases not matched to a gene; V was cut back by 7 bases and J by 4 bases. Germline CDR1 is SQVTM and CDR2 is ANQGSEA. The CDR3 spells CSAPGQGAGTEAFF. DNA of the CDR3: TGCAGCGCTCCGGGACAGGGGGCAGGCACTGAAGCTTTCTTT. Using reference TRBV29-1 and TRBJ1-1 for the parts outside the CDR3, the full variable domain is SAVISQKPSRDICQRGTSLTIQCQVDSQVTMMFWYRQQPGQSLTLIATANQGSEATYESGFVIDKFPISRPNLTFSTLTVSNMSPEDSSIYLCSAPGQGAGTEAFFGQGTRLTVV.

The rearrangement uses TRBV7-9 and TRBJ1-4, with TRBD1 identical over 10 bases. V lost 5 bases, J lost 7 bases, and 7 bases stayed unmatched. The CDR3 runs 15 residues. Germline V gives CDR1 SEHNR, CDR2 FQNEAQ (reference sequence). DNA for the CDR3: TGTGCCAGCAGCGGAACCGGGACAGGGGTTGAAAAACTGTTTTTT. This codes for CASSGTGTGVEKLFF.

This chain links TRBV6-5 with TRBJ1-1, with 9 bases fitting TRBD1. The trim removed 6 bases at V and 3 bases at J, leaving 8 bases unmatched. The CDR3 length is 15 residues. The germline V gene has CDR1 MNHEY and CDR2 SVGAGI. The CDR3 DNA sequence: TGTGCCAGCAGATCCCGACAGGGGGGGGACACTGAAGCTTTCTTT. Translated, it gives CASRSRQGGDTEAFF.

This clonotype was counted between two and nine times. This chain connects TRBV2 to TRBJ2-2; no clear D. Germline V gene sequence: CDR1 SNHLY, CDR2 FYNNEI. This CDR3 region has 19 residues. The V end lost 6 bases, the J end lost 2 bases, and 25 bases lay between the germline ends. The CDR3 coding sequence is TGTGCCAGCAGCGAGACAAGGCCCCCCTCTAAACACAACACCGGGGAGCTGTTTTTT. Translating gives CASSETRPPSKHNTGELFF.

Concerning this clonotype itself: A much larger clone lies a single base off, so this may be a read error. The CDR3 spells CASSLAWVDIQPQHF. CDR3 nucleotides: TGTGCCAGCAGCTTAGCGTGGGTAGACATTCAGCCCCAGCATTTT. The gene calls are TRBV7-3 and TRBJ1-5; D gene ambiguous. The V and J ends lost 2 bases and 6 bases respectively, with 14 bases between them. Germline-derived CDR1 and CDR2 are SGHTA and FQGTGA. The CDR3 contains 15 residues.